This T cell receptor beta chain derives from a study of shared clonotypes between healthy human individuals. Turning to the study itself: Three plates each covered CD4 naive and memory; CD8 naive two, CD8 memory one.

CDR1 and CDR2 (germline): SGHNT, YYREEE (reference sequence). The CDR3 is made up of 14 amino acids. V lost 3 bases, J lost 2 bases, and 10 bases lay in between. Both subsets, CD45RA+ naive and CD45RA-negative memory, were split from the CD4+ cells. Original processing notes: Junction-only sequences without quality scores came from ImmunoSEQ, so filtering differed. Profiling relied on immunoSEQ multiplex PCR, and the TCRdb table lists in-frame clones only, not all of them. D and trimming were read from the DNA, whereas the V and J calls and clone size are those reported in that table. Of about 2 million clones in the sample, 85% to 95% were seen once.

V gene TRBV5-4 combines with J gene TRBJ2-3; either TRBD1 or TRBD2 may fit D (5 bases each). The receptor comes from a man in his late teens or twenties in good health. Source material: naive CD4+ T cells sorted from blood. Documented subset: CD45RA+ positively selected. CDR3 residues: CASSSREPTDTQYF. Here the CDR3 DNA reads TGTGCCAGCAGCTCCAGGGAGCCCACAGATACGCAGTATTTT.